This T cell receptor (beta chain) was retrieved from a study of cytomegalovirus exposure and HLA in healthy donors. This clone was seen only a few times. The CDR3 is 14 residues long. The germline CDR1 and CDR2 sequences are MDHEN and SYDVKM. Between the trimmed V and J ends, which lost 5 bases and 4 bases, there was a span of 12 bases. The study ran its PCR with 60 Vbeta and 13 Jbeta primers. Measured with immunoSEQ multiplex PCR; TCRdb has only the in-frame clones, and not every one. Of roughly 150,000 clones listed, around three quarters are singletons. The clonotype originates from a male donor in good health and CMV-seronegative. The chain uses TRBV28 and TRBJ1-5; no clear D. Sample: PBMCs. CDR3 sequence (DNA): TGTGCCAGCAGTCTCGACACGTTAAATCAGCCCCAGCATTTT. This translates into CASSLDTLNQPQHF.